The clone carrying this T cell receptor (beta chain) showed up many times. What it recognizes is unknown. This specimen belongs to a study of early T cells in non-severe SARS-CoV-2 infection. Across the study: Bulk RNA from unsorted whole blood was sequenced; chains were unpaired.

The germline CDR1 and CDR2 sequences are SGHRS and YFSETQ. V shed 1 base, J shed 5 bases, and the junction held 4 bases outside the gene matches. The CDR3 runs to 14 residues. General study results and limits: Sequences matched to VDJdb favored anti-spike CD8 responses, while private and CD4 specificities were missed.

MiXCR, applied by TCRdb to the 5' RACE reads, yields one record per CDR3 protein. The top ten clones hold roughly 4.9% of a sample with around 98,000 distinct CDR3 sequences, approximately 11% of them seen once. The receptor comes from an adult who was a healthcare worker with PCR-confirmed SARS-CoV-2 infection or an uninfected control (not recorded which). The chain has TRBV5-1 and TRBJ2-5; 8 nucleotides match TRBD1. Specimen: whole blood. CDR3 residues: CASSLMDREETQYF. The DNA for the CDR3 is TGCGCCAGCAGCTTGATGGACAGGGAGGAGACCCAGTACTTC.